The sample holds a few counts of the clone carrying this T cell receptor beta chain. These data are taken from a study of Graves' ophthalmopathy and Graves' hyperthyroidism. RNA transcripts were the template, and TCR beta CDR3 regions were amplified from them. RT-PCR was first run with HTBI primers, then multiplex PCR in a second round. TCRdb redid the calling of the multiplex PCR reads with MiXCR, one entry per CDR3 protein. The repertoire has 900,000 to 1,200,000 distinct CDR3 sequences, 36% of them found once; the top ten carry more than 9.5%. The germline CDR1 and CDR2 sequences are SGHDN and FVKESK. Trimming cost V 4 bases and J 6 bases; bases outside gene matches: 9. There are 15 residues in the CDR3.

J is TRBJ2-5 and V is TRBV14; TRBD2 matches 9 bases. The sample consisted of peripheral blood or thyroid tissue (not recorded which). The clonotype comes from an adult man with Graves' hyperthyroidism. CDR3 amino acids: CASSPWTSAIKTQYF. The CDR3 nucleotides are TGTGCCAGCAGCCCCTGGACTAGCGCGATAAAGACCCAGTACTTC.